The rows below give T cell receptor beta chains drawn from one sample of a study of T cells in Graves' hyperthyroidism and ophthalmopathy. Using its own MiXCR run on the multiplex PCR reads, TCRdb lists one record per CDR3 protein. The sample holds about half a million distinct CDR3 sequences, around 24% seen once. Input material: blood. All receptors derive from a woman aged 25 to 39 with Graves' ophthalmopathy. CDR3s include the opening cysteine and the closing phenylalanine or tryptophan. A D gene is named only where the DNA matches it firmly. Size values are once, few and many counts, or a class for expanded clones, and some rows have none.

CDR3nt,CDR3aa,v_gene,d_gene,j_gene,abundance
TGTGCCAGCAGCCAAGATTGGCAGGTCTATGGCTACACCTTC,CASSQDWQVYGYTF,TRBV4-2,.,TRBJ1-2,few
TGTGCCAGCAGTTCCCGGACAGGGCCCATGAACACTGAAGCTTTCTTT,CASSSRTGPMNTEAFF,TRBV2,TRBD1,TRBJ1-1,many
TGTGCCAGCAGTTCCCTCGGCAGGGGGCAAGAGACCCAGTACTTC,CASSSLGRGQETQYF,TRBV6-2/TRBV6-3,TRBD1,TRBJ2-5,many
TGCAGTGCAAAGGACGGGGCCTACGAGCAGTACTTC,CSAKDGAYEQYF,TRBV20-1,.,TRBJ2-7,many
TGCGCCAGCAGCTTGGCCCAGGGGGCGCATGGGGCCAACGTCCTGACTTTC,CASSLAQGAHGANVLTF,TRBV5-1,TRBD1,TRBJ2-6,.
TGTGCCAGCAGCCCCGGGCGGACAGGCAATCAGCCCCAGCATTTT,CASSPGRTGNQPQHF,TRBV7-8,.,TRBJ1-5,many
TGCGCCAGCAGCCCACCCGGTGCAGCTGGCTACACCTTC,CASSPPGAAGYTF,TRBV5-1,.,TRBJ1-2,.
TGCGCCAGCAGCCATCCCAGGGGGCTGCGGGAGTCCAAAAACATTCAGTACTTC,CASSHPRGLRESKNIQYF,TRBV4-1,.,TRBJ2-4,.
TGCAGCATCGATGAGACAGGGGACACTGAAGCTTTCTTT,CSIDETGDTEAFF,TRBV29-1,TRBD1,TRBJ1-1,.
TGTGCCAGCAGCCCGTGGACATCGAACACCGGGGAGCTGTTTTTT,CASSPWTSNTGELFF,TRBV7-6,.,TRBJ2-2,.
TGTGCCAGCGAAACAGGGGGTGCCAAAAACATTCAGTACTTC,CASETGGAKNIQYF,TRBV6-1,TRBD1,TRBJ2-4,many
TGTGCCAGCAGTTTGAATTGGATGAGCAATCAGCCCCAGCATTTT,CASSLNWMSNQPQHF,TRBV12-3/TRBV12-4,.,TRBJ1-5,few
TGTGCCTGGACCCCGGGACAGTACCAAGAGACCCAGTACTTC,CAWTPGQYQETQYF,TRBV30,TRBD1,TRBJ2-5,.